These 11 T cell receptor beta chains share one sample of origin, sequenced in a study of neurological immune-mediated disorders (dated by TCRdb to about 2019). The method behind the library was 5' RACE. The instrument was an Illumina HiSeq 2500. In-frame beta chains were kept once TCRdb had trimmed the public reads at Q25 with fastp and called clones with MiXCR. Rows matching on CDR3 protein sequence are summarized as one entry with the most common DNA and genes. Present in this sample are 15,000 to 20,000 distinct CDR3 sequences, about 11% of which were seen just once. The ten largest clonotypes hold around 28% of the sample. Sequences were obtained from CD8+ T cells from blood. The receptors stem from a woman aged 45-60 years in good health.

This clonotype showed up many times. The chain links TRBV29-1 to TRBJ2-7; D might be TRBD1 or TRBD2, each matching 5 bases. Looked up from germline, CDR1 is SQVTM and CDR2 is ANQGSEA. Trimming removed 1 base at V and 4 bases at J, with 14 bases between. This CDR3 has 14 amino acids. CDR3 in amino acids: CSVEGHGREYEQYF. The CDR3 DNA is TGCAGCGTTGAAGGACATGGCAGGGAGTACGAGCAGTACTTC.

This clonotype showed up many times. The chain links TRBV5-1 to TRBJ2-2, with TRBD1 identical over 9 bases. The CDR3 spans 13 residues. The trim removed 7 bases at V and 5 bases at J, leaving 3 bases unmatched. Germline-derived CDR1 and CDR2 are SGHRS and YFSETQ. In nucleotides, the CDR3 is TGCGCCAGCGAGGGACAGGGAACCGGGGAGCTGTTTTTT. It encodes CASEGQGTGELFF.

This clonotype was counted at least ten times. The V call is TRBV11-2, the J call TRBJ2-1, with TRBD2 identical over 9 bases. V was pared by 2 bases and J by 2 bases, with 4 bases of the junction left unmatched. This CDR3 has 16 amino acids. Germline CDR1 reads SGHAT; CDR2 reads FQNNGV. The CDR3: CASSLLGTSPYNEQFF. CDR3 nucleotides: TGTGCCAGCAGCTTATTAGGGACTAGCCCCTACAATGAGCAGTTCTTC.

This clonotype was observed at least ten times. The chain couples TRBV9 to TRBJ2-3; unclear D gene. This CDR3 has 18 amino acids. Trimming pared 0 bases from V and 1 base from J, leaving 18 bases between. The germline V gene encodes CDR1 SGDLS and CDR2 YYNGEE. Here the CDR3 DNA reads TGTGCCAGCAGCGTAGTTTCCTACCGTGAGCTGGGCACAGATACGCAGTATTTT. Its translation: CASSVVSYRELGTDTQYF.

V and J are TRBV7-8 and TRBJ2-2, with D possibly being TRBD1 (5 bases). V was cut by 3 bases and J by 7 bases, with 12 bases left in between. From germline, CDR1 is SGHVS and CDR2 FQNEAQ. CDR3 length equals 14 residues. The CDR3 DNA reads TGTGCCAGCAGCTTTGCCAGGGCCGGCGGGGAGCTGTTTTTT. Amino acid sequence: CASSFARAGGELFF.

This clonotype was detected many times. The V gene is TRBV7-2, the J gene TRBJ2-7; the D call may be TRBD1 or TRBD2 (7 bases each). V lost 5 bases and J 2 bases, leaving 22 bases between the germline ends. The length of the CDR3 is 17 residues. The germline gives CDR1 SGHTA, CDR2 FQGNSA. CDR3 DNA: TGTGCCAGCAGCCCCGAGGGAGGGGGCGGCCTAACCTACGAGCAGTACTTC. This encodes CASSPEGGGGLTYEQYF.

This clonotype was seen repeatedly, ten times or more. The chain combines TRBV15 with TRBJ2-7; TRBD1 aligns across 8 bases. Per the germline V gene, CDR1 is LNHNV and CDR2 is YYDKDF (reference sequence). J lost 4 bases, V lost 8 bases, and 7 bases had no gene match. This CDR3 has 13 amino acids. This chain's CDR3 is CATGTGLGYEQYF. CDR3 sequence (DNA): TGTGCCACCGGGACAGGCTTGGGGTACGAGCAGTACTTC.

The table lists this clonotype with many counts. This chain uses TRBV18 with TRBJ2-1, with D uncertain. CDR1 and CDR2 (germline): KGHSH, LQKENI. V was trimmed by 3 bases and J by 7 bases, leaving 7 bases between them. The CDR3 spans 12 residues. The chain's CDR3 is CASSPTQNEQFF. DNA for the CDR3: TGTGCCAGCTCACCCACTCAGAATGAGCAGTTCTTC. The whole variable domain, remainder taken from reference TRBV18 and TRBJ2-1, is NAGVMQNPRHLVRRRGQEARLRCSPMKGHSHVYWYRQLPEEGLKFMVYLQKENIIDESGMPKERFSAEFPKEGPSILRIQQVVRGDSAAYFCASSPTQNEQFFGPGTRLTVL.

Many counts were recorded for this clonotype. As DNA, the CDR3 is TGTGCCAGCAGGCAGATGCAGGGACAGGTTTCACCCAAGGCCCGCATTGAAGCTTTCTTT. Amino acids: CASRQMQGQVSPKARIEAFF. V and J are TRBV7-2 and TRBJ1-1; 8 bases line up with TRBD1. CDR1 and CDR2 (germline): SGHTA, FQGNSA. The junction had 28 bases not matched to a gene; V was cut back by 6 bases and J by 7 bases. The CDR3 is made up of 20 amino acids.

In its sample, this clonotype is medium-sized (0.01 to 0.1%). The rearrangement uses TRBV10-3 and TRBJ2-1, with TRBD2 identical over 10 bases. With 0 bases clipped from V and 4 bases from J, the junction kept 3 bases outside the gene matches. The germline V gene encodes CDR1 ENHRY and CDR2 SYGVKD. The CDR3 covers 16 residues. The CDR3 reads CAISESLAGIYNEQFF. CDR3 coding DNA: TGTGCCATCAGTGAGTCACTAGCGGGGATTTACAATGAGCAGTTCTTC.

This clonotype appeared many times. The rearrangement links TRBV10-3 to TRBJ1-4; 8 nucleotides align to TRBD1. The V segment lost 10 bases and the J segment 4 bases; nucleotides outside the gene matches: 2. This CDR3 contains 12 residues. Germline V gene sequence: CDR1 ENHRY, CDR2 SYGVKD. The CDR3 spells CATGQGNEKLFF. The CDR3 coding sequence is TGTGCCACCGGACAGGGTAATGAAAAACTGTTTTTT.